The 5 T cell receptor beta chains below were found in one sample sequenced in a study of cytomegalovirus exposure and HLA in healthy donors. A multiplex PCR was run with 60 Vbeta primers and 13 Jbeta primers. Repertoires were generated with immunoSEQ multiplex PCR, while TCRdb's copy carries only in-frame clones and drops some. The sample gives around 200,000 clones, roughly 85% of which show up once; 3.5% to 5% is in the top ten. The sequenced sample consisted of PBMCs. The receptor source for this set is a woman in her 30s in good health and CMV-seropositive.

The chain couples TRBV11-3 to TRBJ1-1; D ambiguous. Between the trimmed V and J ends, which lost 1 base and 7 bases, there was a span of 4 bases. Germline lookup yields CDR1 SGHNT and CDR2 YENEEA. This CDR3 is built from 11 residues. The CDR3 is CASSLGGEAFF. CDR3 DNA: TGTGCCAGCAGCTTAGGCGGTGAAGCTTTCTTT.

V and J are TRBV6-5 and TRBJ2-2; perhaps TRBD1 as D (6 bases). Germline V CDR1 and CDR2: MNHEY, SVGAGI. The CDR3 is 16 residues long. V was trimmed by 4 bases and J by 5 bases, leaving 17 bases between them. In nucleotides, the CDR3 is TGTGCCAGCAGTTCACAGGGCGGTCCTACGACCGGGGAGCTGTTTTTT. This gives the protein CASSSQGGPTTGELFF.

V usage is TRBV7-9 and J usage is TRBJ1-3, with 7 bases aligning to TRBD1. Per the germline V gene, CDR1 is SEHNR and CDR2 is FQNEAQ (reference sequence). CDR3 length: 15 amino acids. The J segment lost 8 bases and the V segment lost 4 bases, leaving 11 bases of the junction unmatched. CDR3 amino acids: CASSSRQGMSDTIYF. The CDR3 DNA reads TGTGCCAGCAGCTCTCGACAGGGTATGTCGGACACCATATATTTT.

V usage is TRBV4-3 and J usage is TRBJ1-5; D may be TRBD1 (6 bases). This CDR3 has 20 residues. V was trimmed by 0 bases and J by 6 bases, leaving 27 bases between them. In germline, CDR1 is LGHNA, CDR2 YSLEER. This chain's CDR3 is CASSQDWVGIVQGRSQPQHF. The DNA of the CDR3 is TGCGCCAGCAGCCAAGATTGGGTCGGGATTGTACAGGGAAGGAGTCAGCCCCAGCATTTT.

A single count supports this clone. This chain connects TRBV4-1 to TRBJ1-5; possibly TRBD1 for D (6 bases). Deletions cut 0 bases from V and 0 bases from J, with 18 bases between. The CDR3 consists of 19 residues. Germline assignment: CDR1 MGHRA and CDR2 YSYEKL. CDR3 in DNA: TGCGCCAGCAGCCAAGACCCTACAGGGACCAAATATAGCAATCAGCCCCAGCATTTT. Residues: CASSQDPTGTKYSNQPQHF.